This entry is about one T cell receptor (beta chain). This clonotype was detected a few times. The antigen it binds to is not known. The input lacks base qualities; no much larger clone sits a single base away. The sample originates from a study of spatial heterogeneity in lung cancer (dated by TCRdb to about 2019). Regarding the research as a whole: The donors were some 72 patients from the lung TRACERx cohort who had early-stage, untreated non-small cell lung cancer. At surgery, both alpha and beta chains were TCR-sequenced in 200 to 250 tumor regions, approximately 64 matched nontumor lung samples and a few dozen PBMC samples. Follow-up PBMC samples were sequenced whenever the samples were available, and the median time to follow-up was about 22 months after resection. More beta-chain than alpha-chain transcripts were consistently detected, likely reflecting higher beta-chain transcript abundance. In the raw uncorrected reads, each unique combination of TCR and UMI appeared more than ten times on average. In non-small cell lung cancer, the study made a quantitative comparison of TCR alpha and beta repertoires among multiple tumor regions, matched nontumor lung and blood. TCR repertoire features were related to nonsynonymous mutation counts determined by whole-exome sequencing of tumor tissue.

Per the publication, the time point label means: blood at routine non-recurrence follow-up after resection. Whole RNA extracted from tumor and nontumor lung tissue, or from cryopreserved PBMC samples, was used for TCR sequencing without cell sorting. A patient was chosen for TCR sequencing only when enough RNA was available from at least two tumor regions. The CDR3 spans 20 residues, from the cysteine through the phenylalanine. The only DNA kept is the CDR3, 60 bases in frame from the first base. CDR1 SGHRS and CDR2 YFSETQ were looked up in the germline V gene. Unmatched junction bases come to 15, with V trimmed by 3 bases and J by 2 bases. General findings and caveats noted by the study authors: Ubiquitous expanded tumor TCRs were found in blood more often at tumor resection than at routine follow-up. Additional single-cell paired TCR alpha and beta sequencing was considered necessary to confirm, at a functional level, the hypothesis that regional TCRs recognize regional mutations. Only roughly 15 patients were included in comparisons of baseline and follow-up blood repertoires.

The library was obtained by 5' RACE. Reads for this sample came from a NextSeq 500. To allow correction of PCR and sequencing errors, the TCR library protocol tagged every TCR cDNA molecule with a unique molecular identifier. Concerning the study's data processing: TCR identification, UMI-based error correction and CDR3 extraction were performed with Decombinator tools. Expanded TCRs were defined as those above a frequency of 2 per 1,000, corresponding to the top 1% of the tumor frequency distribution. Renyi diversity was calculated using the R vegan package after each repertoire was subsampled 100 times to 5,000 TCRs. CDR3 similarity networks were built from amino acid triplet string-kernel similarity, connecting CDR3s with pairwise similarity above 0.82. TCRdb reanalyzed the raw reads on its own, using fastp at Q25 for trimming and MiXCR for clone calling, and kept in-frame beta chains. A single entry per CDR3 protein holds the most common genes and DNA from its merged rows. In this record, the V and J calls reflect TCRdb's handling and not the investigators' own analysis. The sample profile shows approximately 43,000 distinct CDR3 sequences; over 9.5% of them were found once. About 15% of the sample belongs to the ten largest clones.

This receptor was identified in a female donor with early-stage non-small cell lung cancer. The chain uses TRBV5-1 and TRBJ1-5; 12 nucleotides in the junction match TRBD1. The sample here was PBMCs, taken at follow-up. The encoded CDR3 is CASSSNRDRGPIGRNQPQHF. Here is the DNA: TGCGCCAGCAGCTCAAACCGGGACAGGGGGCCCATAGGTCGCAATCAGCCCCAGCATTTT.